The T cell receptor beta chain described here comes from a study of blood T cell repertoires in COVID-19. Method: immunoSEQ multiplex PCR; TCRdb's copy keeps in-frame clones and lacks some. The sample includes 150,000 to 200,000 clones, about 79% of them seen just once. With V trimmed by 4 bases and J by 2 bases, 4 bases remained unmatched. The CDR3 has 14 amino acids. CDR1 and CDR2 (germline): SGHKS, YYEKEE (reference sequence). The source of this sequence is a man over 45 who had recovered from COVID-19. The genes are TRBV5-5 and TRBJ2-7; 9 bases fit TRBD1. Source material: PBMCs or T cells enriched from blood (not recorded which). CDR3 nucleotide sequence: TGTGCCAGCAGCGGGGACAGGGTAACCTACGAGCAGTACTTC. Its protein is CASSGDRVTYEQYF.